The source of this TCR beta chain is a study of preoperative IRX-2 immunotherapy in early breast cancer. Per germline, CDR1 LNHNV and CDR2 YYDKDF (reference sequence). The CDR3 consists of 17 residues. After removal of 3 bases from V and 0 bases from J, the junction contained 4 bases not matched to a gene. Described treatment: preoperative locoregional IRX-2 cytokine immunotherapy. Preoperative locoregional IRX-2 cytokine immunotherapy was tested in the phase Ib source study. This table comes from immunoSEQ multiplex PCR, and its TCRdb copy is limited to in-frame clones, with some not included. The sample contains approximately 30,000 clones, roughly 96% of which appear only once.

This clonotype was sampled from a human donor with breast cancer. J is TRBJ2-6 and V is TRBV15; 8 bases fit TRBD1. The sample was gathered from a patient treated with IRX-2 immunotherapy. CDR3 DNA sequence: TGTGCCACCAGCAGGAGGACAGGGAGCTCTGGGGCCAACGTCCTGACTTTC. Translating gives CATSRRTGSSGANVLTF.